The 5 T cell receptor beta chains reported below all come from one sample, sequenced in a study of Ad26.COV2.S vaccination and SARS-CoV-2 variants. Method: immunoSEQ multiplex PCR; TCRdb's copy keeps in-frame clones and lacks some. Among roughly 40,000 clones listed, roughly 84% were seen once. The input for sequencing was peripheral blood, taken after recovery from COVID-19. The receptors shown here come from a human donor who had recovered from COVID-19.

A single count supports this clone. The rearrangement links TRBV11-2 to TRBJ1-1; the D gene is possibly TRBD1 (6 bases). Looked up from germline, CDR1 is SGHAT and CDR2 is FQNNGV. This CDR3 has 15 residues. The V gene lost 1 base and the J gene lost 4 bases, with 13 bases spanning the gap. DNA for the CDR3: TGTGCCAGCAGCTTAGTGGGGGCGGGGGGCACTGAAGCTTTCTTT. It encodes CASSLVGAGGTEAFF.

This chain connects TRBV18 to TRBJ1-2; the D gene is possibly TRBD1 (6 bases). V lost 6 bases and J lost 4, with 24 bases in between. Germline CDR1 and CDR2: KGHSH and LQKENI. The CDR3 runs 17 residues. CDR3 loop: CASSPYRDTSPGYGYTF. In nucleotides, the CDR3 is TGTGCCAGCTCGCCTTACCGGGACACCTCCCCGGGCTATGGCTACACCTTC.

This chain uses TRBV6-5 with TRBJ1-2; the D gene is possibly TRBD1 (5 bases). CDR1 MNHEY and CDR2 SVGAGI come from the germline V gene. CDR3 length equals 14 residues. Between the trimmed V and J ends, which lost 4 bases and 7 bases, there was a span of 16 bases. Written as DNA, the CDR3 is TGTGCCAGCAGTTCCGTCAATCAGGGAAGTGGCTACACCTTC. It encodes CASSSVNQGSGYTF.

CDR3 sequence: CASSAPTGGADTEAFF. The DNA for the CDR3 is TGTGCCAGCAGTGCTCCAACAGGGGGCGCCGATACTGAAGCTTTCTTT. This chain connects TRBV25-1 to TRBJ1-1; 9 bases align to TRBD1. V gave up 4 bases and J gave up 5 bases; unmatched junction bases: 11. Per germline, CDR1 MGHDK and CDR2 SYGVNS. The CDR3 is 16 amino acids.

The J gene is TRBJ1-5, the V gene TRBV19; D is perhaps TRBD1 (5 bases). Trimming removed 4 bases from V and 6 bases from J, with 16 bases in between. This CDR3 has 15 residues. The germline CDR1 and CDR2 sequences are LNHDA and SQIVND (reference sequence). CDR3 residues: CASSTLQGRVQPQHF. As DNA, the CDR3 is TGTGCCAGTAGTACCCTCCAAGGCAGGGTTCAGCCCCAGCATTTT.